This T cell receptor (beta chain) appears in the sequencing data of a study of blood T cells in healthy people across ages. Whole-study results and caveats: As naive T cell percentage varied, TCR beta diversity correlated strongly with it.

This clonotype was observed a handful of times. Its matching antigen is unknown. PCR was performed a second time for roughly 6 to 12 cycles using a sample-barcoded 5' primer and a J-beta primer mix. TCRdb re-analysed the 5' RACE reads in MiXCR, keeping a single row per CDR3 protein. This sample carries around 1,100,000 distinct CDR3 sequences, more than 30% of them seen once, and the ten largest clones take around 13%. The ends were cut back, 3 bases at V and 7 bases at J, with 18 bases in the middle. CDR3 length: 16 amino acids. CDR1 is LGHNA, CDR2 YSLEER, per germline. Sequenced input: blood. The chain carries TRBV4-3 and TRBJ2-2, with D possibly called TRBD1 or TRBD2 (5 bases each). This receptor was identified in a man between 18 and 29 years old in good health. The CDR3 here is CASSQALGRRSGELFF. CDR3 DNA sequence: TGCGCCAGCAGCCAGGCCTTGGGACGAAGGAGCGGGGAGCTGTTTTTT.